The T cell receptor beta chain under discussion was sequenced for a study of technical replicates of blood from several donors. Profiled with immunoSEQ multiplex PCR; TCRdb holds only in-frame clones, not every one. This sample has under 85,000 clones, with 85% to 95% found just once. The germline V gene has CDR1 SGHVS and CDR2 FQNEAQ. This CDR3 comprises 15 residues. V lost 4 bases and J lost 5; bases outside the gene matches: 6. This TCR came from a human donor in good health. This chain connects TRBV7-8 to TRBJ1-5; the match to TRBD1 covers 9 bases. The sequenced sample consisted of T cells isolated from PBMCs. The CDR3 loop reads CASSSTGTGYQPQHF. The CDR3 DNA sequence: TGTGCCAGCAGCTCCACCGGGACAGGGTATCAGCCCCAGCATTTT.